This T cell receptor (beta chain) appears in the sequencing data of a study of blood T cell repertoires in COVID-19 (dated by TCRdb to the early 2020s). At the level of the whole study: Collaborator samples came from the United States, Italy and Spain and covered acute and convalescent phases of COVID-19. The prospective study material was composed of cDNA or gDNA derived from T cells, B-cell-depleted T cells, or PBMCs. Deeply sampled blood TCRbeta repertoires from subjects exposed to, actively infected with, or recovered from COVID-19 were included in the dataset. A freely available public database, intended as a resource for researchers studying the immune response to SARS-CoV-2, is where the repertoires were released. Samples came from the ongoing ImmuneRACE study (first 160 participants) plus 1,254 subjects from 6 global collaborators. Sample metadata almost always included a de-identified subject ID, COVID-19 status, age in years and sex. Where available, HLA class I and class II types were taken from metadata supplied by the sample provider and were not determined by assay-based typing. General study outcomes and caveats: How much clinical and demographic metadata was included differed by source and by participant, and the metadata was provided uncurated.

Participants in the prospective study were enrolled through a virtual design, were aged roughly 18 to 95 years, and lived in some 24 United States geographic areas. In the prospective study, participants were assigned to cohorts based on the clinical history participants reported in a screening survey and a study questionnaire. ImmuneRACE Cohort 3 recovered participants were defined by two consecutive negative NP/OP PCR tests, healthcare professional clearance, or symptom resolution. Each participant in the prospective study had whole blood, serum and a nasopharyngeal or oropharyngeal swab collected by mobile phlebotomists. Participants in the prospective study had the option to provide additional blood draws and questionnaires over an approximately 2-month period. Blood samples from the prospective study were shipped frozen or at room temperature prior to DNA extraction. On this clone itself: What antigen it recognizes has not been identified. Base qualities are not provided; no much larger clone lies one nucleotide away.

The immunoSEQ Assay, a bias-controlled multiplex PCR, was used to amplify TCRbeta CDR3 regions from genomic DNA. From the authors' description of their analysis: Within the assay, amplification of reference gene primers was used to estimate how many nucleated cells each sample contained. To quantify the absolute abundance of each unique TCRbeta CDR3 rearrangement, sequence reads were collapsed and filtered. For each sample, productive Simpson clonality was calculated as the square root of Simpson's diversity index over productive rearrangements. The table was pulled from immuneACCESS by TCRdb, which kept in-frame rearrangements only. Such tables lose some clones; where checked, under half of the loss comes from unresolved V genes, and the rest has no known cause. That table furnishes V, J and clone size, whereas the DNA furnished D and trimming. The sample table holds about 440,000 clones, of which around 90% were seen once. In total, the top ten clones hold about 0.63% of the sample.

The receptor's source is a man between 18 and 35 years old who had recovered from COVID-19. The sequenced sample consisted of PBMCs or T cells enriched from blood (not recorded which).

The CDR3 amino acid sequence is: CASSGGFQLRNTEAFF. The sequenced DNA is TGTGCCAGCAGCGGAGGCTTCCAACTCCGGAACACTGAAGCTTTCTTT. The receptor chain draws on TRBV4-2 and TRBJ1-1; there is no confident call for the D gene. The germline V gene provides CDR1 LGHNA and CDR2 YNFKEQ. The CDR3 runs 16 residues from the cysteine to the phenylalanine. The entry retains the CDR3 DNA only, 48 bases that are in frame from base 1. V and J lose 5 bases and 1 base, and a span of 17 bases separates them.